These T cell receptor beta chains were read from a single sample in a study of PD-L1 blockade in urothelial cancer. Some clones are missing from TCRdb's copy, which holds only in-frame ones; the method was immunoSEQ multiplex PCR. Of around 66,000 clones in the sample, roughly 90% were seen once. This sample comprised PBMCs, obtained around atezolizumab (anti-PD-L1) treatment. All receptors come from a man aged 55 to 70 with urothelial cancer. CDR3s include the opening cysteine and the closing phenylalanine or tryptophan. Each record gives: J gene, clone size, V gene, D gene, CDR3 DNA, CDR3 protein. A D gene is named only where the DNA matches it firmly. Not every row has a clone size; where given, it reads once, few, many or a size class.

J gene: TRBJ2-1
clone size: .
V gene: TRBV4-3
D gene: TRBD2
CDR3 DNA: TGCGCCAGCAGCCATGGACTAGCGGGACTTAATGAGCAGTTCTTC
CDR3 protein: CASSHGLAGLNEQFF

J gene: TRBJ1-4
clone size: few
V gene: TRBV28
D gene: TRBD1
CDR3 DNA: TGTGCCAGCGCTACAGGGGCTAATGAAAAACTGTTTTTT
CDR3 protein: CASATGANEKLFF

J gene: TRBJ2-5
clone size: .
V gene: TRBV28
D gene: .
CDR3 DNA: TGTGCCAGCAGCACGACAGGGAGGTGGGAGACCCAGTACTTC
CDR3 protein: CASSTTGRWETQYF

J gene: TRBJ2-5
clone size: .
V gene: TRBV9
D gene: .
CDR3 DNA: TGTGCCAGCAGCGTAGGCCAGGGTTTATCGACCCAGTACTTC
CDR3 protein: CASSVGQGLSTQYF

J gene: TRBJ2-3
clone size: .
V gene: TRBV7-6
D gene: TRBD2
CDR3 DNA: TGTGCCAGCAGCTTACCTCAGGCGGGGGAGAGCACAGATACGCAGTATTTT
CDR3 protein: CASSLPQAGESTDTQYF

J gene: TRBJ2-1
clone size: .
V gene: TRBV28
D gene: .
CDR3 DNA: TGTGCCAGCAGTCCGAGTAGAGCCTACAATGAGCAGTTCTTC
CDR3 protein: CASSPSRAYNEQFF

J gene: TRBJ1-3
clone size: .
V gene: TRBV10-3
D gene: .
CDR3 DNA: TGTGCCATCAGTGAGTCCCTACAGGGTAGGCCAAGAAACACCATATATTTT
CDR3 protein: CAISESLQGRPRNTIYF

J gene: TRBJ1-2
clone size: .
V gene: TRBV9
D gene: .
CDR3 DNA: TGTGCCAGCAGCGATCCGGACAGCATTTTTCGTGGCTACACCTTC
CDR3 protein: CASSDPDSIFRGYTF

J gene: TRBJ2-7
clone size: .
V gene: TRBV10-3
D gene: TRBD2
CDR3 DNA: TGTGCCATCAGTGCGACGACTAGCCGGTCCTACGAGCAGTACTTC
CDR3 protein: CAISATTSRSYEQYF

J gene: TRBJ2-4
clone size: .
V gene: TRBV30
D gene: TRBD1
CDR3 DNA: TGTGCCTGGAGTGTAAAGACAGGGGAGGCCAAAAACATTCAGTACTTC
CDR3 protein: CAWSVKTGEAKNIQYF

J gene: TRBJ2-5
clone size: .
V gene: TRBV7-8
D gene: .
CDR3 DNA: TGTGCCAGCAGCGGAGGCCCGGCCAGGGGAGAGACCCAGTACTTC
CDR3 protein: CASSGGPARGETQYF

J gene: TRBJ2-4
clone size: .
V gene: TRBV7-3
D gene: .
CDR3 DNA: TGTGCCAGCAGCCCCCACCCAGACAGTACCAAAAACATTCAGTACTTC
CDR3 protein: CASSPHPDSTKNIQYF

J gene: TRBJ2-5
clone size: .
V gene: TRBV6-6
D gene: TRBD2
CDR3 DNA: TGTGCCAGCCCTAGCGGGGATGGGGGGACCCAGTACTTC
CDR3 protein: CASPSGDGGTQYF

J gene: TRBJ1-1
clone size: .
V gene: TRBV5-1
D gene: .
CDR3 DNA: TGCGCCAGCAGCTTGGACAGTATGAACACTGAAGCTTTCTTT
CDR3 protein: CASSLDSMNTEAFF

J gene: TRBJ2-7
clone size: .
V gene: TRBV7-8
D gene: TRBD2
CDR3 DNA: TGTGCCAGCAGCTCCAGCGGCGGGAGGCCAAACGAGCAGTACTTC
CDR3 protein: CASSSSGGRPNEQYF

J gene: TRBJ1-5
clone size: .
V gene: TRBV7-3
D gene: .
CDR3 DNA: TGTGCCAGCAGCTTCTATAGCAATCAGCCCCAGCATTTT
CDR3 protein: CASSFYSNQPQHF

J gene: TRBJ2-6
clone size: few
V gene: TRBV5-1
D gene: .
CDR3 DNA: TGCGCCAGCAGCATAGACAACTCTGGGGCCAACGTCCTGACTTTC
CDR3 protein: CASSIDNSGANVLTF

J gene: TRBJ1-5
clone size: .
V gene: TRBV27
D gene: TRBD1
CDR3 DNA: TGTGCCAGCAGTTCAGGGGGCTTTCAGCCCCAGCATTTT
CDR3 protein: CASSSGGFQPQHF

J gene: TRBJ2-7
clone size: .
V gene: TRBV5-1
D gene: TRBD2
CDR3 DNA: TGCGCCAGCAGCTTCGGTGCGGGGGGGCGGGGCGAGCAGTACTTC
CDR3 protein: CASSFGAGGRGEQYF

J gene: TRBJ2-1
clone size: .
V gene: TRBV4-2
D gene: TRBD1
CDR3 DNA: TGTGCCAGCAGCCTCCAGGACAGGGGGTACAATGAGCAGTTCTTC
CDR3 protein: CASSLQDRGYNEQFF

J gene: TRBJ1-2
clone size: once
V gene: TRBV30
D gene: TRBD1
CDR3 DNA: TGTGCCTGGAGCCGGTCGGGGACAGGGTTGCTCCGTCCTAACTATGGCTACACCTTC
CDR3 protein: CAWSRSGTGLLRPNYGYTF

J gene: TRBJ1-1
clone size: once
V gene: TRBV9
D gene: .
CDR3 DNA: TGTGCCAGCAGCACGGGACTTCGAACTGAAGCTTTCTTT
CDR3 protein: CASSTGLRTEAFF

J gene: TRBJ1-4
clone size: .
V gene: TRBV10-3
D gene: .
CDR3 DNA: TGTGCCATCAGTGAGTCGAGGTTAGCGGGACACGGTTCTAATGAAAAACTGTTTTTT
CDR3 protein: CAISESRLAGHGSNEKLFF

J gene: TRBJ1-2
clone size: .
V gene: TRBV5-8
D gene: .
CDR3 DNA: TGTGCCAGCAGCTTCGGTTATGGCTACACCTTC
CDR3 protein: CASSFGYGYTF

J gene: TRBJ1-2
clone size: .
V gene: TRBV7-2
D gene: TRBD1
CDR3 DNA: TGTGCCAGCAGCTTAGTTGGGACAGGGGGTTACACCTTC
CDR3 protein: CASSLVGTGGYTF

J gene: TRBJ1-2
clone size: .
V gene: TRBV10-3
D gene: TRBD1
CDR3 DNA: TGTGCCATCAGTGAGACTTTGACAGGGATCTATGGCTACACCTTC
CDR3 protein: CAISETLTGIYGYTF

J gene: TRBJ2-1
clone size: .
V gene: TRBV15
D gene: TRBD1
CDR3 DNA: TGTGCCACCAGCAGCGACAGGGGAACCTACAATGAGCAGTTCTTC
CDR3 protein: CATSSDRGTYNEQFF

J gene: TRBJ2-7
clone size: .
V gene: TRBV6-5
D gene: .
CDR3 DNA: TGTGCCAGCCGCTCCTACTCCTACGAGCAGTACTTC
CDR3 protein: CASRSYSYEQYF

J gene: TRBJ1-5
clone size: once
V gene: TRBV19
D gene: TRBD1
CDR3 DNA: TGTGCCAGTACCGGGACAGCTGGGAATCAGCCCCAGCATTTT
CDR3 protein: CASTGTAGNQPQHF

J gene: TRBJ2-5
clone size: once
V gene: TRBV7-9
D gene: TRBD2
CDR3 DNA: TGTGCCAGCGCCGGGGGGGCGGGGCTCCAAGAGACCCAGTACTTC
CDR3 protein: CASAGGAGLQETQYF

J gene: TRBJ2-7
clone size: .
V gene: TRBV7-9
D gene: .
CDR3 DNA: TGTGCCAGCAGCCGGGGGGCTCTCTACGAGCAGTACTTC
CDR3 protein: CASSRGALYEQYF

J gene: TRBJ1-5
clone size: once
V gene: TRBV7-2
D gene: .
CDR3 DNA: TGTGCCAGCAGCTTCTCCGGACCACAGGCCCATCAGCCCCAGCATTTT
CDR3 protein: CASSFSGPQAHQPQHF

J gene: TRBJ1-3
clone size: .
V gene: TRBV9
D gene: TRBD1
CDR3 DNA: TGTGCCAGCAGCGTAATAGGGACAGGCTCTGGAAACACCATATATTTT
CDR3 protein: CASSVIGTGSGNTIYF